The sequence of this T cell receptor (beta chain) was determined in a study of T cells in narcolepsy. Study observations and caveats: Autoreactive HCRT-specific and TRIB2-specific clonotypes were marked in same-patient CSF-versus-blood CD4+ comparisons. Some memory CD4+ repertoires had no autoreactive clone sequences.

Worth noting for this clone: Antigen unknown.

TCRdb keeps only in-frame clones here, not all; method: immunoSEQ multiplex PCR. The sample holds more than 30,000 clones, roughly 80% seen once. Germline CDR1 and CDR2: GTSNPN and SVGIG (reference sequence). After removal of 0 bases from V and 0 bases from J, the junction contained 1 base not matched to a gene. This CDR3 is built from 15 residues. The origin of this receptor is a human donor with narcolepsy. The sample consisted of CD45RA- memory CD4+ T cells from PBMCs. V is TRBV30 and J is TRBJ2-2, with 7 positions matching TRBD2. CDR3 region: CAWSVTSANTGELFF. Written as DNA, the CDR3 is TGTGCCTGGAGTGTAACTAGCGCGAACACCGGGGAGCTGTTTTTT.